This TCR beta chain was recovered during a study of shared clonotypes between healthy human individuals. Subsets obtained from CD4+ cells comprised CD45RA+ naive and CD45RA-negative memory cells. Broader study findings: Limitation of the genetic and exposure-history diversity represented came from the few donors.

A note on this clone: Antigen: not known.

Assay runs were performed at deep level. Method: immunoSEQ multiplex PCR; TCRdb's copy keeps in-frame clones and lacks some. The sample includes over a million clones, 70% to 80% of them seen just once. This clonotype originated in a man aged 18 to 30 in good health. Some clones in this sample may be carry-over from other donors' samples. Sequences were obtained from memory CD4+ T cells from PBMCs. As to subset: CD45RA-negative fraction.

The CDR3, as DNA: TGCGCCAGCAGCTCACCGTCAGCGGGAGGGCTTGCCTACTTC. Its translation is CASSSPSAGGLAYF. V is TRBV5-1 and J is TRBJ2-7, with 10 bases fitting TRBD2. The V and J ends lost 3 bases and 13 bases, in that order; junction bases with no gene match: 13. Germline V gene lookup returns CDR1 SGHRS and CDR2 YFSETQ. The CDR3 is 14 amino acids. The entire variable domain, with the rest obtained from reference TRBV5-1 and TRBJ2-7, is as follows: KAGVTQTPRYLIKTRGQQVTLSCSPISGHRSVSWYQQTPGQGLQFLFEYFSETQRNKGNFPGRFSGRQFSNSRSEMNVSTLELGDSALYLCASSSPSAGGLAYFGPGTRLTVT.